This T cell receptor beta chain comes out of a study of cytomegalovirus exposure and HLA in healthy donors. Broader study findings: Both high specificity and high sensitivity reportedly marked the classifier's diagnosis of cytomegalovirus status. Later work associated roughly 17,000 TCR beta sequences with HLA alleles at 0.05 false discovery rate. Donor immune exposure was known only as CMV serostatus. In an earlier analysis, productive rearrangement rates for most beta V segments clustered near 87% or 30%.

This clone showed up just a few times. Antigen specificity is unknown. The CDR3 runs 11 residues. In germline, CDR1 is MNHNY, CDR2 SVGAGI (reference sequence). Trimming took 6 bases from V and 8 from J, leaving 10 bases between them. 60 Vbeta and 13 Jbeta primers were used in PCR. Libraries were prepared by immunoSEQ multiplex PCR; TCRdb keeps only in-frame clonotypes and omits some of them. The sample records approximately 220,000 clones, roughly 85% being singletons. The source material was PBMCs. The sequence was collected from a man between 18 and 29 years old in good health and CMV-seronegative. The genes are TRBV6-6 and TRBJ1-2; tentative D call: TRBD1 (5 bases). The CDR3 loop reads CASSPGIGYTF. The CDR3 region has the DNA TGTGCCAGCAGCCCAGGGATCGGCTACACCTTC.